The subject of this entry is one T cell receptor beta chain. As yet, its antigen is unknown. With V trimmed by 8 bases and J by 7 bases, 11 bases remained unmatched. The CDR3 has 14 amino acids. These data come from a study of T-cell reconstitution after alpha-beta-depleted transplantation in children. General study points: T cells produced anew were the main source of T-cell counts and diversity one year after transplant.

Unique molecular identifiers were incorporated into the prepared TCRbeta library. TCRdb ran MiXCR on the PCR reads and lists one entry per CDR3 protein. The table has about 900,000 distinct CDR3 sequences, under 30% seen once. J is TRBJ2-7 and V is TRBV12-3 or TRBV12-4; 10 bases match TRBD2. The specimen was PBMCs, mostly from graft donor cells, collected 360 days after TCRalphabeta/CD19-depleted stem cell transplant. The receptor was isolated from a boy less than two years old who had a stem cell transplant for SCID, so the T cells may come from the graft donor. CDR3 DNA: TGTGCCAGCGGTCCAGCGGGGGGGCCCGGTGAGCAGTACTTC. Protein product: CASGPAGGPGEQYF.